Below are 9 T cell receptor beta chains sequenced from a single sample in a study of vaccination effects on CD4 cells after COVID-19. Viral peptide pool expansion of antigen-specific CD4+ T cells preceded sequencing in the ViraFEST assay. Culture proceeded for nine to eleven days, and CD4+ T cells were then isolated. The participants, recipients of two vaccine doses, got either BNT162b2 or mRNA-1273. Libraries were prepared by immunoSEQ multiplex PCR; TCRdb keeps only in-frame clonotypes and omits some of them. The sample lists 60,000 to 90,000 clones, approximately 80% seen once, with around 1.3% in the top ten. Antigen specificity for these receptors is unknown. The sample in question was CD4+ T cells from PBMCs cultured with HCoV-229E spike peptides, obtained after COVID-19 vaccination. The receptor set was obtained from a human donor who received a COVID-19 vaccine.

This CDR3 is CASKGGARSQYF. The DNA of the CDR3 is TGTGCCAGCAAGGGGGGCGCAAGGTCCCAGTACTTC. The V and J genes are TRBV6-5 and TRBJ2-5; either TRBD1 or TRBD2 may supply D (6 bases each). Looked up from germline, CDR1 is MNHEY and CDR2 is SVGAGI. The CDR3 loop spans 12 amino acids. V lost 7 bases to trimming and J lost 9 bases, with 15 bases between them.

V is TRBV5-1 and J is TRBJ1-1; weak D call: TRBD1 (5 bases). The V gene lost 0 bases and the J gene lost 4 bases, with 13 bases spanning the gap. Germline assignment: CDR1 SGHRS and CDR2 YFSETQ. There are 15 residues in the CDR3. CDR3: CASSLAGGGVTEAFF. CDR3 sequence (DNA): TGCGCCAGCAGCTTGGCCGGGGGAGGGGTCACTGAAGCTTTCTTT.

The chain couples TRBV7-2 to TRBJ1-5; D may be TRBD1 (5 bases). Trimming took 1 base from V and 2 from J, leaving 12 bases between them. The germline CDR1 and CDR2 sequences are SGHTA and FQGNSA. This CDR3 is 16 amino acids long. The CDR3, as DNA: TGTGCCAGCAGCTTAGTTCGGGGGGTGGGCAATCAGCCCCAGCATTTT. Amino acids: CASSLVRGVGNQPQHF.

This rearrangement joins TRBV15 to TRBJ2-6; the D is unclear. This CDR3 has 17 amino acids. Trimming took 0 bases from V and 0 from J, leaving 9 bases between them. The germline V gene encodes CDR1 LNHNV and CDR2 YYDKDF (reference sequence). This chain's CDR3 is CATSRDRGASGANVLTF. Here the CDR3 DNA reads TGTGCCACCAGCAGAGATCGCGGAGCCTCTGGGGCCAACGTCCTGACTTTC.

This rearrangement joins TRBV19 to TRBJ2-5; D not certain. This CDR3 comprises 14 residues. Germline lookup yields CDR1 LNHDA and CDR2 SQIVND (reference sequence). V dropped 3 bases and J dropped 3 bases, with 11 bases sitting between them. As DNA, the CDR3 is TGTGCCAGTAGTATTAGTGCCGGAGAAGAGACCCAGTACTTC. Protein sequence: CASSISAGEETQYF.

This clone was observed a few times. The V gene is TRBV30, the J gene TRBJ1-2; D is unclear. The CDR3 length is 12 residues. The V gene's germline CDR1 is GTSNPN and CDR2 SVGIG (reference sequence). With 0 bases removed from V and 11 bases from J, the gap between germline ends came to 13 bases. The DNA of the CDR3 is TGTGCCTGGAGTGTAGGTCGGTTAGGATACACCTTC. Protein product: CAWSVGRLGYTF.

The chain carries TRBV24-1 and TRBJ2-3; TRBD1 matches 8 bases. Germline lookup yields CDR1 KGHDR and CDR2 SFDVKD. V shed 5 bases, J shed 3 bases, and the junction held 9 bases outside the gene matches. The CDR3 totals 16 residues. The CDR3 region has the DNA TGTGCCACCAGTGGTGCTACAGGGGGGATTACAGATACGCAGTATTTT. Encoded protein: CATSGATGGITDTQYF.

This chain links TRBV19 with TRBJ1-2; D is perhaps TRBD1 (5 bases). CDR1 and CDR2 (germline): LNHDA, SQIVND (reference sequence). The germline V and J ends were trimmed by 6 bases and 5 bases, with 22 bases remaining between them. The CDR3 is 16 residues long. CDR3 nucleotide sequence: TGTGCCAGTAGGATCTCCGGGACGGGGGTGGGGTATGGCTACACCTTC. It yields the protein CASRISGTGVGYGYTF.

The J gene is TRBJ1-5, the V gene TRBV20-1; no clear D. The CDR3 sequence is 11 residues long. Looked up from germline, CDR1 is DFQATT and CDR2 is SNEGSKA (reference sequence). V was cut by 6 bases and J by 4 bases, with 7 bases left in between. CDR3 DNA: TGCAGTGCGGGCTTGAATCAGCCCCAGCATTTT. Amino acids: CSAGLNQPQHF.